The source of this T cell receptor (beta chain) is a study of shared clonotypes between healthy human individuals. Deep was the level at which the assay was run. Sequencing used immunoSEQ multiplex PCR; TCRdb keeps in-frame clones, though not all of them. Found here are about 2.4 million clones, roughly 93% of them singletons; the top ten hold more than 0.35%. Whole-study results and caveats: Genetic and exposure-history diversity was limited by the small donor number.

Notes on this clone: Its antigen is not known.

V lost 4 bases to trimming and J lost 3 bases, with 16 bases between them. The CDR3 runs 16 residues. The germline V gene has CDR1 SGHTA and CDR2 FQGTGA. Source material: naive CD4+ T cells from PBMCs. The subset is: CD45RA+ positively selected. V usage is TRBV7-3 and J usage is TRBJ2-1; TRBD2 is a possible D gene (5 bases). The source of this sequence is a man in his late teens or twenties in good health. Some clones in this sample may be carry-over from other donors' samples. CDR3 coding DNA: TGTGCCAGCAGCTCTAAGCGTGGAGCGGACTACAATGAGCAGTTCTTC. Translated, it gives CASSSKRGADYNEQFF.